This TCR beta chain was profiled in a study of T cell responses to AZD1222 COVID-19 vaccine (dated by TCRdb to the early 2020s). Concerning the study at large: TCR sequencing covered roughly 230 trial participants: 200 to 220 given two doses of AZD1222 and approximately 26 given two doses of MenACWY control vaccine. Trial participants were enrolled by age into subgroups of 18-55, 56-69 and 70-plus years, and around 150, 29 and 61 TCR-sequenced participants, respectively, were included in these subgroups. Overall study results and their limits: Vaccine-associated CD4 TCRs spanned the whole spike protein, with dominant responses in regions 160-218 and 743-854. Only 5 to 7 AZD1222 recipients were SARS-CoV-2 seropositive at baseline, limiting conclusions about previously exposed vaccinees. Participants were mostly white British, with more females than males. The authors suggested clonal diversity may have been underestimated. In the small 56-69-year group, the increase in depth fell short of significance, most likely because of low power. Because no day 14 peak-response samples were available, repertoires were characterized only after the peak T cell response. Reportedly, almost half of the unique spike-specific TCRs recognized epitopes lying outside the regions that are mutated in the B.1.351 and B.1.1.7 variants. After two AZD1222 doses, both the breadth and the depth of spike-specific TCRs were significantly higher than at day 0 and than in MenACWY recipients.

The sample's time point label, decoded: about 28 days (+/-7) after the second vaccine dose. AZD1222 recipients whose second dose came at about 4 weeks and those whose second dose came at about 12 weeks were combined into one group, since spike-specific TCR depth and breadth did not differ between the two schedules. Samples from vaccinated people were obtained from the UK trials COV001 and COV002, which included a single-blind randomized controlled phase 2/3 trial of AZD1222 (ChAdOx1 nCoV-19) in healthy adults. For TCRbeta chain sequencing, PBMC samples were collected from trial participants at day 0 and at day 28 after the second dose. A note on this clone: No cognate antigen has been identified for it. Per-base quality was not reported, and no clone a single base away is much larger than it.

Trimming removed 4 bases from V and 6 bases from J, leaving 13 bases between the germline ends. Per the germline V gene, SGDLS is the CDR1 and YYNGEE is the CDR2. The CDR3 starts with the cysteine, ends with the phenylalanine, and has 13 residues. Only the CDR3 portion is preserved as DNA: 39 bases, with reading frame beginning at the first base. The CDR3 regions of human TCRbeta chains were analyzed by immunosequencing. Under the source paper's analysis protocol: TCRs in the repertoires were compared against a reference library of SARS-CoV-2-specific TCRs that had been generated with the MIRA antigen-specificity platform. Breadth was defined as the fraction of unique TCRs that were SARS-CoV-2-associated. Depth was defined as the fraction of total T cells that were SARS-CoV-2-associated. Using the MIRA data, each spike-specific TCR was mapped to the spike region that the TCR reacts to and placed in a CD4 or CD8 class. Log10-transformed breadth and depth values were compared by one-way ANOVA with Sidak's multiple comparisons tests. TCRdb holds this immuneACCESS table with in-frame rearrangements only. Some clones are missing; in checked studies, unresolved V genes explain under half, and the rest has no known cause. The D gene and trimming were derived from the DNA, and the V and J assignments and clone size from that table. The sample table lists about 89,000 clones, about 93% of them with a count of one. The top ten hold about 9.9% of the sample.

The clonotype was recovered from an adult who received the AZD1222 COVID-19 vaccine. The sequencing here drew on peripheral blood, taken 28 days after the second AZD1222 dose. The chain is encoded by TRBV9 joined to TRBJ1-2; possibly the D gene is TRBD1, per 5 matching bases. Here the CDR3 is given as CASSLTVGDGYTF. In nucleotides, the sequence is TGTGCCAGCAGCTTGACAGTGGGGGATGGCTACACCTTC.